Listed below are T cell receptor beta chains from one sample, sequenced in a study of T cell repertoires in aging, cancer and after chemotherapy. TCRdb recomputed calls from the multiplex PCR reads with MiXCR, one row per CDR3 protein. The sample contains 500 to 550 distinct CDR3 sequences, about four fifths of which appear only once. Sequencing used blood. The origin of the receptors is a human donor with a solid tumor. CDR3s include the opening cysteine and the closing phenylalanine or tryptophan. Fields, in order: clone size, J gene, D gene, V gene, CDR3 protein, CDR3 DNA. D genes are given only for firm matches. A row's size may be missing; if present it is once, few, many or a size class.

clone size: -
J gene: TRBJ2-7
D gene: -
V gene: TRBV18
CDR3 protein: CASSPRADEQYF
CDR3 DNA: TGTGCCAGCTCACCCAGGGCCGACGAGCAGTACTTC

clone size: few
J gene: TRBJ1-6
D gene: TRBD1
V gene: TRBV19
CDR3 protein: CASSTGQGAVSPLHF
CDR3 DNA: TGTGCCAGTAGTACGGGACAGGGGGCAGTTTCACCCCTCCACTTT

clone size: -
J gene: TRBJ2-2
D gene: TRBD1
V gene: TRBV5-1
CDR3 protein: CASSLGNRGTGELFF
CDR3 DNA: TGCGCCAGCAGCTTGGGTAACAGGGGCACCGGGGAGCTGTTTTTT

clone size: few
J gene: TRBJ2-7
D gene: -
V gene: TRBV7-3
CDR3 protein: CASSSGETEQYF
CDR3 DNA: TGTGCCAGCAGCTCCGGGGAGACCGAGCAGTACTTC

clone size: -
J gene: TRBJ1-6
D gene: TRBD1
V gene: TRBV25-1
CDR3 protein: CASSWDRGNSPLHF
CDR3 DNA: TGTGCCAGCAGTTGGGACAGGGGTAATTCACCCCTCCACTTT

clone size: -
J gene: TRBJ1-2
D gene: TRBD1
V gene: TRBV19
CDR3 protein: CASSQTGGGYYGYTF
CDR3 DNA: TGTGCCAGTAGCCAAACAGGGGGCGGTTATTATGGCTACACCTTC